One T cell receptor (beta chain) is described in this entry. Profiled with immunoSEQ multiplex PCR; TCRdb holds only in-frame clones, not every one. The table shows under 95,000 clones, with 88% occurring only once. The CDR3 sequence is 14 residues long. CDR1 KGHSH and CDR2 LQKENI come from the germline V gene. Trimming stripped 3 bases from V and 4 bases from J, with 12 bases between. The record originates from a study of T cell responses to AZD1222 COVID-19 vaccine. The TCR comes from an adult in good health. The rearrangement joins TRBV18 to TRBJ1-2, with D perhaps matching TRBD1 (5 bases). Sequenced here: peripheral blood, sampled on day 0 of AZD1222 vaccination. This chain's CDR3 is CASSPGRQFYGYTF. DNA of the CDR3: TGTGCCAGCTCACCGGGGCGACAATTCTATGGCTACACCTTC.